The clone carrying this TCR beta chain was seen a handful of times. Generated by immunoSEQ multiplex PCR, the TCRdb table keeps only in-frame clones and is missing some. The sample shows 60,000 to 85,000 clones, approximately 83% of them seen only once. The data originate from a study of blood T cell repertoires in COVID-19. Whole-study context: Acute and convalescent COVID-19 specimens originated in the United States, Italy and Spain. The cDNA or gDNA used as material had been derived from T cells, B-cell-depleted T cells, or PBMCs.

The CDR3 is made up of 16 amino acids. Germline V gives CDR1 MGHRA, CDR2 YSYEKL. V shed 4 bases and J 8 bases; nucleotides not matched to a gene: 10. The rearrangement uses TRBV4-1 and TRBJ1-6, with TRBD1 identical over 8 bases. The TCR was taken from an elderly man with acute or convalescent COVID-19. The material sequenced was peripheral blood. CDR3 residues: CASSPMTGAFDSPLHF. For the CDR3, the DNA is TGCGCCAGCAGCCCTATGACAGGGGCGTTCGATTCACCCCTCCACTTT.